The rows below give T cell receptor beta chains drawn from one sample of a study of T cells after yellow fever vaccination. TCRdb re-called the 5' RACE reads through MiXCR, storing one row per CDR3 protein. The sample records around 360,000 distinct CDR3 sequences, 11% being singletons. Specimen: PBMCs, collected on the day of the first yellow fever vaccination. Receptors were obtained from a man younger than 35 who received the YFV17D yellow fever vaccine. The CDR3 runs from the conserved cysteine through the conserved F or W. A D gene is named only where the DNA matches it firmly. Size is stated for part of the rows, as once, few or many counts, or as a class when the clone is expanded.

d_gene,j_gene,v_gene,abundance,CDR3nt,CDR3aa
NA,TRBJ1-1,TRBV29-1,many,TGCAGCGTTGAAGGTCTCTTTAGAGGAGCTTTCTTT,CSVEGLFRGAFF
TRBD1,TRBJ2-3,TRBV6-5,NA,TGTGCCAGCAGTTACGGGACAGGGGGCCCAGATACGCAGTATTTT,CASSYGTGGPDTQYF
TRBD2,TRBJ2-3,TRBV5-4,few,TGTGCCAGCAGCCGGACTAGACCAGACACAGATACGCAGTATTTT,CASSRTRPDTDTQYF
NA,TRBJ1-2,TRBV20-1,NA,TGCAGTGCTAGAGAAGAGGGGGGGAAGGATGGCTACACCTTC,CSAREEGGKDGYTF
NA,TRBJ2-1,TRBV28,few,TGTGCCAGCAGCTGGGACCGAGACCCATACAATGAGCAGTTCTTC,CASSWDRDPYNEQFF
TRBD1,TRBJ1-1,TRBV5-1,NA,TGCGCCAGCAGATATACAGGGGTGAACACTGAAGCCTTCTTT,CASRYTGVNTEAFF
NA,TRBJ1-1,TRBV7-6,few,TGTGCCAGCAGCTTAGGGCAGACAGGAGGGGACACTGAAGCTTTCTTT,CASSLGQTGGDTEAFF
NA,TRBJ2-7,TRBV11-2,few,TGTGCCAGCAGCTCCGGGGGGCCAACCTACGAGCAGTACTTC,CASSSGGPTYEQYF
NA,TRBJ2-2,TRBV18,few,TGTGCCAGCTCACCACTCAGGGATACCGGGGAGCTGTTTTTT,CASSPLRDTGELFF
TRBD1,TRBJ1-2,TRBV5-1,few,TGCGCCAGCAGCTTCAACAGGGGGGCTGATGGCTACACCTTC,CASSFNRGADGYTF
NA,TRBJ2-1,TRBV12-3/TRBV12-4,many,TGTGCCAGCAGCGAAGGACAACAATATGAGCAGTTCTTC,CASSEGQQYEQFF
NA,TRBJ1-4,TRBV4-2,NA,TGTGCCAGCAGCCAAGGAGGGGCTAATGAAAAACTGTTTTTT,CASSQGGANEKLFF
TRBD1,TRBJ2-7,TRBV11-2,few,TGTGCCAGCAGCTTAGAGGCCAGGGGGCAAACCTACGAGCAGTACTTC,CASSLEARGQTYEQYF
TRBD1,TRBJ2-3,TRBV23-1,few,TGCGCCAGCAGTCAAGAACCGGGACAGGGGAGAGGGGATACGCAGTATTTT,CASSQEPGQGRGDTQYF
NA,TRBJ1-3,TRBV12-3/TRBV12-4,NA,TGTGCCAGCAGTCCTACCTACTCTGGAAACACCATATATTTT,CASSPTYSGNTIYF
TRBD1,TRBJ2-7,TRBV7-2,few,TGTGCCAGCAGGGCTGGGACAGATTTGTACGAGCAGTACTTC,CASRAGTDLYEQYF
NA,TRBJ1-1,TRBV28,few,TGTGCCAGCAGCCCCGGTGGGAGGGTGGCTTTCTTT,CASSPGGRVAFF
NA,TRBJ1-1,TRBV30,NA,TGTGCCTGGAGTCTTTGGGGACCTAACACTGAAGCTTTCTTT,CAWSLWGPNTEAFF
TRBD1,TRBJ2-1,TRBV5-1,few,TGCGCCAGCAGCTTAAGGGGACAGGGACTGTTCTTC,CASSLRGQGLFF
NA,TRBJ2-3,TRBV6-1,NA,TGTGCCAGCAGTGTTAGTATCGCTAGCACAGATACGCAGTATTTT,CASSVSIASTDTQYF
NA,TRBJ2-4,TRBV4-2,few,TGTGCCAGCAGCCAAGGTTTGCAGGGCAAAAACATTCAGTACTTC,CASSQGLQGKNIQYF
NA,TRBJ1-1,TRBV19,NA,TGTGCCAGTAGCTTCGTTTTACAGTCGATGAACACTGAAGCTTTCTTT,CASSFVLQSMNTEAFF
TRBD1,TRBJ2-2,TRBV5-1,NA,TGCGCCAGCAGCTCACTTCCCGGGACAGGGGGCAATACGATGAACACCGGGGAGCTGTTTTTT,CASSSLPGTGGNTMNTGELFF
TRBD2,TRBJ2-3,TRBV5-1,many,TGCGCCAGCAGCCCCAACGGGGGGGGGAGTGATACGCAGTATTTT,CASSPNGGGSDTQYF
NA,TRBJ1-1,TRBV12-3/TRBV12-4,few,TGTGCCAGCAGTTCTTGGTTTAAGGACACTGAAGCTTTCTTT,CASSSWFKDTEAFF
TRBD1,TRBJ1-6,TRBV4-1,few,TGCGCCAGCAATTCCGGGACAGGGGTAAATTCACCCCTCCACTTT,CASNSGTGVNSPLHF
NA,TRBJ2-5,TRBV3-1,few,TGTGCCAGCAGCCAGTGGGAAGGTAGCGGCCAAGAGACCCAGTACTTC,CASSQWEGSGQETQYF